Presented here are 21 T cell receptor beta chains from one specimen sequenced in a study of T cell responses to AZD1222 COVID-19 vaccine. Generated by immunoSEQ multiplex PCR, the TCRdb table keeps only in-frame clones and is missing some. The table has 140,000 to 150,000 clones, just under 95% seen once. This specimen consisted of peripheral blood, obtained after recovery from COVID-19. The origin of the receptors is an adult who had recovered from COVID-19.

V gene TRBV5-4 combines with J gene TRBJ2-2; 10 bases line up with TRBD2. This CDR3 region has 15 residues. Germline V CDR1 and CDR2: SGHNT, YYREEE (reference sequence). Trimming cost V 4 bases and J 7 bases; bases outside gene matches: 7. CDR3 nucleotide sequence: TGTGCCAGCAGCGTCCTAGCGGGAGAGGGCGGGGAGCTGTTTTTT. This codes for CASSVLAGEGGELFF.

This clone was observed once. The chain combines TRBV21-1 with TRBJ2-1; the table's D call, TRBD2, was not checked against the DNA. TRBV21-1 is labeled a pseudogene. This CDR3 is built from 12 residues. The DNA of the CDR3 is TGTGCCAGCAGCACCGAGAGCAATGAGCAGTTCTTC. Translation: CASSTESNEQFF.

This clone came up a few times. J is TRBJ1-6 and V is TRBV4-1, with a weak D call TRBD1 (5 bases). Germline V CDR1 and CDR2: MGHRA, YSYEKL. The CDR3 has 18 amino acids. The germline V and J ends were trimmed by 0 bases and 8 bases, with 20 bases remaining between them. As DNA, the CDR3 is TGCGCCAGCAGCCAAGAACCTCAGCCGCCGAGAGGGGATTCACCCCTCCACTTT. Protein: CASSQEPQPPRGDSPLHF.

V is TRBV6-6 and J is TRBJ2-2; 9 nucleotides agree with TRBD1. Germline CDR1 is MNHNY and CDR2 is SVGAGI (reference sequence). V shed 5 bases and J 6 bases; nucleotides not matched to a gene: 10. The CDR3 extends over 16 amino acids. CDR3 residues: CASSAPRTGVAGELFF. CDR3 bases: TGTGCCAGCAGTGCCCCAAGGACAGGGGTCGCCGGGGAGCTGTTTTTT.

The V gene is TRBV27, the J gene TRBJ2-2; 8 bases match TRBD2. From germline, CDR1 is MNHEY and CDR2 SMNVEV (reference sequence). The ends lost 7 bases at V and 3 bases at J; junction bases unmatched: 16. This CDR3 region has 18 residues. The CDR3 nucleotides are TGTGCCAGCAAAAATAGGGCAGCGGGAGAGGCTGACACCGGGGAGCTGTTTTTT. Translated: CASKNRAAGEADTGELFF.

The V call is TRBV2, the J call TRBJ2-7; D call uncertain. The CDR3 extends over 12 amino acids. Per the germline V gene, CDR1 is SNHLY and CDR2 is FYNNEI. V was cut by 6 bases and J by 1 base, with 7 bases left in between. The DNA of the CDR3 is TGTGCCAGCAGAGTGGCTTCCTACGAGCAGTACTTC. Its translation: CASRVASYEQYF.

This clone was seen once. The rearrangement uses TRBV12-3 or TRBV12-4 and TRBJ1-1; tentatively, D is TRBD1 (5 bases). Trimming removed 2 bases from V and 5 bases from J, with 9 bases in between. The CDR3 consists of 13 residues. CDR3 residues: CASSLRGGTEAFF. The CDR3 DNA follows: TGTGCCAGCAGTTTAAGGGGCGGTACTGAAGCTTTCTTT.

The chain employs TRBV28 and TRBJ1-2, with TRBD1 as a possible D gene (5 bases). Trimming shortened V by 5 bases and J by 8 bases, and 27 bases separated the two germline ends. This CDR3 region has 17 residues. Germline CDR1 and CDR2: MDHEN and SYDVKM. CDR3 in DNA: TGTGCCAGCAGTGTGCCCCCCACAGAGGGGAGCTTTCGGGGCTACACCTTC. It specifies CASSVPPTEGSFRGYTF.

The chain has TRBV6-5 and TRBJ2-1; 8 nucleotides agree with TRBD2. CDR1 and CDR2 (germline): MNHEY, SVGAGI. The CDR3 runs to 15 residues. J was trimmed by 5 bases and V by 6 bases; bases with no gene match: 9. The CDR3 DNA is TGTGCCAGCAGACCCGGACTAGCCCGAAACAATGAGCAGTTCTTC. This encodes CASRPGLARNNEQFF.

The chain combines TRBV7-8 with TRBJ1-1; D possibly corresponds to TRBD1 (5 bases). The CDR3 length is 13 residues. V lost 3 bases and J lost 0, with 5 bases in between. Germline CDR1 and CDR2: SGHVS and FQNEAQ. The CDR3 region is CASSLTVNTEAFF. The CDR3 DNA reads TGTGCCAGCAGCTTGACAGTGAACACTGAAGCTTTCTTT.

The CDR3 DNA reads as TGTGCCAGCAGTTTACCCGCAGGCCACTCTGGAAACACCATATATTTT. It codes for CASSLPAGHSGNTIYF. The rearrangement links TRBV28 to TRBJ1-3; no definite D call. The germline V gene encodes CDR1 MDHEN and CDR2 SYDVKM. V was trimmed by 2 bases and J by 0 bases, leaving 11 bases between them. This CDR3 has 16 amino acids.

Details on this clone: Other DNA sequences in this sample translate to the same CDR3. The V call is TRBV28, the J call TRBJ2-5, with D unclear. The V end lost 5 bases, the J end lost 2 bases, and 12 bases lay between the germline ends. CDR1 is MDHEN, CDR2 SYDVKM, per germline. The CDR3 is made up of 14 amino acids. The CDR3 loop is CASSLGGSQETQYF. CDR3 in DNA: TGTGCCAGCAGTCTTGGCGGTAGTCAAGAGACCCAGTACTTC. Full variable domain (rest looked up from reference TRBV28 and TRBJ2-5): DVKVTQSSRYLVKRTGEKVFLECVQDMDHENMFWYRQDPGLGLRLIYFSYDVKMKEKGDIPEGYSVSREKKERFSLILESASTNQTSMYLCASSLGGSQETQYFGPGTRLLVL.

The chain joins TRBV19 to TRBJ2-1; D possibly corresponds to TRBD2 (6 bases). This CDR3 comprises 14 residues. V lost 9 bases and J lost 2, with 14 bases in between. In germline, CDR1 is LNHDA, CDR2 SQIVND (reference sequence). CDR3 bases: TGTGCCAGCACGGCGGGAACCCCCTACAATGAGCAGTTCTTC. Its protein product is CASTAGTPYNEQFF.

The rearrangement uses TRBV5-6 and TRBJ1-5; D remains ambiguous. The CDR3 contains 16 residues. V lost 2 bases to trimming and J lost 0 bases, with 12 bases between them. The germline gives CDR1 SGHDT, CDR2 YYEEEE. The chain's CDR3 is CASSLSGAYSNQPQHF. CDR3 in DNA: TGTGCCAGCAGCTTATCAGGTGCCTATAGCAATCAGCCCCAGCATTTT. Based on the CDR3 plus reference TRBV5-6 and TRBJ1-5, the full variable domain is DAGVTQSPTHLIKTRGQQVTLRCSPKSGHDTVSWYQQALGQGPQFIFQYYEEEERQRGNFPDRFSGHQFPNYSSELNVNALLLGDSALYLCASSLSGAYSNQPQHFGDGTRLSIL.

This clone turned up a few times. The rearrangement links TRBV29-1 to TRBJ2-1, with D perhaps TRBD1 or TRBD2 (6 bases each). V shed 6 bases and J shed 9 bases, with 15 bases lying between them. The CDR3 spans 12 residues. Per the germline V gene, CDR1 is SQVTM and CDR2 is ANQGSEA. The CDR3 spells CSVRDGGGEQFF. In nucleotides, the CDR3 is TGCAGCGTCCGGGACGGAGGGGGTGAGCAGTTCTTC.

V is TRBV15 and J is TRBJ2-5; 10 bases agree with TRBD2. The CDR3 is 17 amino acids. The trim removed 0 bases at V and 1 base at J, leaving 5 bases unmatched. CDR1 LNHNV and CDR2 YYDKDF come from the germline V gene (reference sequence). This chain's CDR3 is CATSRDLGLASQETQYF. The CDR3 nucleotides read TGTGCCACCAGCAGAGATCTGGGACTAGCGTCCCAAGAGACCCAGTACTTC.

The rearrangement links TRBV19 to TRBJ2-3; possible D gene TRBD2, 7 bases. The CDR3 length is 13 residues. Germline V lookup: CDR1 LNHDA, CDR2 SQIVND (reference sequence). The germline V and J ends were trimmed by 5 bases and 6 bases, with 12 bases remaining between them. CDR3 protein: CASSGTGGDTQYF. The CDR3 DNA is TGTGCCAGTAGTGGGACGGGGGGCGATACGCAGTATTTT.

Only one count was recorded for this clone. This rearrangement joins TRBV28 to TRBJ1-4; the match to TRBD1 covers 7 bases. Unmatched junction bases numbered 5, after V lost 5 bases and J lost 8 bases. This CDR3 is built from 13 residues. Germline-derived CDR1 and CDR2 are MDHEN and SYDVKM. The CDR3 region is CASSHGTVEKLFF. The CDR3 DNA sequence: TGTGCCAGCAGTCATGGGACAGTCGAAAAACTGTTTTTT.

The rearrangement uses TRBV6-5 and TRBJ2-7; D perhaps matches TRBD2 (6 bases). Looked up from germline, CDR1 is MNHEY and CDR2 is SVGAGI. The CDR3 is 15 residues long. V lost 0 bases, J lost 4 bases, and 13 bases lay in between. CDR3 nucleotide sequence: TGTGCCAGCAGTTACTCGACTAGTACGGGGTACGAGCAGTACTTC. Protein: CASSYSTSTGYEQYF.

V is TRBV3-1 (or the pseudogene TRBV3-2) and J is TRBJ1-2, with D possibly matching TRBD1 (5 bases). V dropped 4 bases and J dropped 8 bases, with 14 bases sitting between them. This CDR3 comprises 13 residues. Germline CDR1 reads LGHDT; CDR2 reads YNNKEL (reference sequence). The CDR3 bases are TGTGCCAGCAGCCCCCGACAGTCCCAGGGCTACACCTTC. It translates to CASSPRQSQGYTF.

This clone has a single count. The J gene is TRBJ2-7, the V gene TRBV5-4; D is uncertain. In germline, CDR1 is SGHNT, CDR2 YYREEE (reference sequence). Deletions cut 4 bases from V and 2 bases from J, with 16 bases between. This CDR3 spans 15 amino acids. The CDR3 protein is CASSPLGSGTYEQYF. The CDR3 bases are TGTGCCAGCAGCCCTTTAGGAAGTGGAACCTACGAGCAGTACTTC.